This entry concerns a single T cell receptor (beta chain). Looked up from germline, CDR1 is MNHEY and CDR2 is SVGAGI. Unmatched junction bases numbered 7, after V lost 6 bases and J lost 8 bases. The CDR3 runs 14 residues. This specimen belongs to a study of T cell clones after liver transplantation. Study-level background: Subjects received no induction therapy and standard immunosuppression until randomization at 12-24 months post-transplant.

Sequenced by immunoSEQ multiplex PCR; TCRdb stores in-frame clones only, minus some. The sample has some 57,000 clones, around 70% seen once. The TCR originated in a human patient who received a liver transplant. T cells may partly derive from the graft donor. The V gene is TRBV6-5, the J gene TRBJ1-6; 7 bases match TRBD1. Sequencing was performed on CD4+ T cells from blood, taken at the 22-month timepoint. CDR3 DNA: TGTGCCAGCAGCAAGACAGGGAATCATTCACCCCTCCACTTT. Translation: CASSKTGNHSPLHF.